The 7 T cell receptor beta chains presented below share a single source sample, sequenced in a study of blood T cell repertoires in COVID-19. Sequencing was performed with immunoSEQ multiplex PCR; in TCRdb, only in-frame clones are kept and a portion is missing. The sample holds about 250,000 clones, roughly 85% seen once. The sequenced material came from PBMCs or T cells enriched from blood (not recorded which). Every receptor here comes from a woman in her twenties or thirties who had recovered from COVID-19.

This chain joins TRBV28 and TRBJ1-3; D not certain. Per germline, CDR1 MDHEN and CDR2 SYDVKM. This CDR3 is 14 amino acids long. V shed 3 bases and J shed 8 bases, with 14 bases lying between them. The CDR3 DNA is TGTGCCAGCAGTTTCGGGCAGCTGCGGGACACCATATATTTT. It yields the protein CASSFGQLRDTIYF.

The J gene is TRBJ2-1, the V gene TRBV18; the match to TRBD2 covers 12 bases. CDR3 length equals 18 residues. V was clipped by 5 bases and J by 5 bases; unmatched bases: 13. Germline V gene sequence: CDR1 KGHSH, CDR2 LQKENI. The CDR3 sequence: CASSAPTSGSHRNNEQFF. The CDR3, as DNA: TGTGCCAGCTCAGCCCCGACTAGCGGGAGTCATCGGAACAATGAGCAGTTCTTC.

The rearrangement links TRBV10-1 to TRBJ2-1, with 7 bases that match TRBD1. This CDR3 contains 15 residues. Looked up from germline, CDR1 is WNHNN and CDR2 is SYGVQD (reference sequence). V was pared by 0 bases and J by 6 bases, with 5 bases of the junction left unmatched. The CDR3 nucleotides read TGCGCCAGCAGTGAGTCAGGGGGCTTCATCAATGAGCAGTTCTTC. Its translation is CASSESGGFINEQFF.

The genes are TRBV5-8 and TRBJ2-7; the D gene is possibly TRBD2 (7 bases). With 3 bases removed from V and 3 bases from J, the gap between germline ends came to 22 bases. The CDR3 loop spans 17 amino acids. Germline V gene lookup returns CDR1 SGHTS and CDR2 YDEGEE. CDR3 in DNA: TGTGCCAGCAGCTGGCCCCATGGCGGGGGCAGCCACTACGAGCAGTACTTC. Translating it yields CASSWPHGGGSHYEQYF.

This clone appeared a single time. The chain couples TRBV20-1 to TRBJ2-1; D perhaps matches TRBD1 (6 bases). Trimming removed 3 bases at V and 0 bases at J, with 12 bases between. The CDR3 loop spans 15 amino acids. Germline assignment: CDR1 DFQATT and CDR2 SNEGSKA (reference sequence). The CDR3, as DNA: TGCAGTGCTAGTAAGGACAGTCGCTCCTACAATGAGCAGTTCTTC. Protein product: CSASKDSRSYNEQFF.

CDR3 nucleotides: TGTGCCAGCAGTAAGCTAGACAGTTTTGGAAACACCATATATTTT. Its protein product is CASSKLDSFGNTIYF. The chain is built from TRBV6-5 and TRBJ1-3, with D tentatively TRBD1 (5 bases). Between the trimmed V and J ends, which lost 5 bases and 3 bases, there was a span of 14 bases. The CDR3 is made up of 15 amino acids. The germline V gene encodes CDR1 MNHEY and CDR2 SVGAGI.

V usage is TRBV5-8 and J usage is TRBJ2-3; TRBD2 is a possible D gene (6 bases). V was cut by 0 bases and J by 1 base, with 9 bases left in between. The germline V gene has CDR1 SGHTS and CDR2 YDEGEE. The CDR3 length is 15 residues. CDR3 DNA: TGTGCCAGCAGCTTGGCGGGAGAGGGCACAGATACGCAGTATTTT. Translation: CASSLAGEGTDTQYF.